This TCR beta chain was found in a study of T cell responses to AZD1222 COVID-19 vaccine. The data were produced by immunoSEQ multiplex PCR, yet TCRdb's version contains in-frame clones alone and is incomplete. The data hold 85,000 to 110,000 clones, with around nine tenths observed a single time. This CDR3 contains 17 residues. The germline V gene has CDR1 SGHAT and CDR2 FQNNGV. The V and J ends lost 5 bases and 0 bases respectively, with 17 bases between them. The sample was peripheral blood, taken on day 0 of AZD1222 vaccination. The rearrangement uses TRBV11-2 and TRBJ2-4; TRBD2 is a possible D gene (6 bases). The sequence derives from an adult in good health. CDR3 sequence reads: CASSQIDRGLAKNIQYF. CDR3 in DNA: TGTGCCAGCAGCCAGATAGATAGGGGACTAGCCAAAAACATTCAGTACTTC.